The source of this T cell receptor beta chain is a study of cytomegalovirus exposure and HLA in healthy donors. Background on the study: The same platform used for the 666 first-cohort repertoires was also used for the 120 or so validation repertoires, as a later analysis reported.

A note on this clone: The antigen remains unidentified.

TCRdb's copy holds only in-frame clones and misses some; the assay was immunoSEQ multiplex PCR. Seen here are 150,000 to 200,000 clones, 84% observed once, and the top ten hold less than 9%. The CDR3 runs 15 residues. Germline V gene sequence: CDR1 SGHRS, CDR2 YFSETQ. The V gene end was trimmed by 0 bases and the J gene end by 6 bases; junction bases not matched to a gene: 8. Study-wide points: In vitro experiments confirmed that three CMV-associated chains were specific for CMV antigens.

Source material: PBMCs. The clonotype comes from a man aged 18 to 35 in good health and CMV-seropositive. The J gene is TRBJ1-2, the V gene TRBV5-1, with 7 bases lining up with TRBD1. CDR3 region: CASSLVTGTVDGYTF. CDR3 coding DNA: TGCGCCAGCAGCTTGGTTACCGGGACAGTTGATGGCTACACCTTC.